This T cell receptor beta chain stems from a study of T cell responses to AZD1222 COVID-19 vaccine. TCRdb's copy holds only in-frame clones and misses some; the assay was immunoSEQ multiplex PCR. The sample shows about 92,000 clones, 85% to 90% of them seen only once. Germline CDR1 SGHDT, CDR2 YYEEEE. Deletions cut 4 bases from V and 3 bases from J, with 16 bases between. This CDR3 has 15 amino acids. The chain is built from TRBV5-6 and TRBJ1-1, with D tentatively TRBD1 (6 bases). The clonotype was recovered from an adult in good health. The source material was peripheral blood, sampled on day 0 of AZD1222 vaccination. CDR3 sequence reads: CASSPPGGRYTEAFF. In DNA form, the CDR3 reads TGTGCCAGCAGCCCCCCCGGGGGGCGGTACACTGAAGCTTTCTTT.